The 28 T cell receptor beta chains given below trace back to one sample, sequenced in a study of regulatory T cells in long-lasting Graves disease. As to time point: persistent/refractory GD, antithyroid drugs over 5 years with positive TRAb. The TCR library was made from RNA extracted from PBMCs. Building of the TCR beta libraries involved iRepertoire HTBI primers and Arm-PCR of CDR3 regions. TCRdb independently ran MiXCR on the multiplex PCR reads; one entry per CDR3 protein. The table includes a few hundred thousand distinct CDR3 sequences, about a quarter detected once. Source: peripheral blood mononuclear cells (PBMCs), taken when the disease was refractory, from a patient treated with antithyroid drugs. The receptors derive from a female donor with Graves disease.

The chain couples TRBV6-1 to TRBJ1-2, with 7 bases fitting TRBD1. CDR3 length: 16 residues. With 3 bases clipped from V and 3 bases from J, the junction kept 10 bases outside the gene matches. Germline-derived CDR1 and CDR2 are MNHNS and SASEGT. CDR3 sequence (DNA): TGTGCCAGCAGTGACCATAGACAGGGTCGGGACTATGGCTACACCTTC. This translates into CASSDHRQGRDYGYTF.

This clonotype was found many times. This chain joins TRBV18 and TRBJ1-2; no definite D call. Per the germline V gene, CDR1 is KGHSH and CDR2 is LQKENI. The CDR3 sequence is 14 residues long. V was shortened by 0 bases and J by 5 bases, with 10 bases between the two germline ends. The CDR3 protein is CASSPPSQEYGYTF. For the CDR3, the DNA is TGTGCCAGCTCACCACCGTCCCAGGAGTATGGCTACACCTTC.

The chain uses TRBV7-3 and TRBJ2-7; TRBD2 agrees at 15 bases. The V gene end was trimmed by 3 bases and the J gene end by 2 bases; junction bases not matched to a gene: 5. The CDR3 is 17 amino acids. Germline values: CDR1 SGHTA, CDR2 FQGTGA. The CDR3 here is CASSFGGLAGGPYEQYF. CDR3 bases: TGTGCCAGCAGCTTTGGGGGACTAGCGGGAGGTCCCTACGAGCAGTACTTC.

Worth noting for this clonotype: A much more abundant neighbour one base away suggests this may be a read error. The rearrangement joins TRBV6-1 to TRBJ2-4, with unresolved D. The CDR3 consists of 15 residues. The germline V gene has CDR1 MNHNS and CDR2 SASEGT. The DNA for the CDR3 is TGTGCCAGCAGCCAAACCAGGATAGCCAGAAACATTCAGTACTTC. It specifies CASSQTRIARNIQYF.

This clonotype was seen once. This sequence joins TRBV28 and TRBJ2-1; TRBD1 aligns across 7 bases. The CDR3 runs to 11 residues. Per germline, CDR1 MDHEN and CDR2 SYDVKM. V lost 5 bases, J lost 12 bases, and 4 bases stayed unmatched. CDR3 nucleotides: TGTGCCAGCAGTGTCAACAGGGGGCAGTTCTTC. Amino acids: CASSVNRGQFF.

The chain recombines TRBV3-1 with TRBJ2-2; 8 positions match TRBD1. Looked up from germline, CDR1 is LGHDT and CDR2 is YNNKEL (reference sequence). V shed 1 base and J 4 bases; nucleotides not matched to a gene: 2. The CDR3 has 15 amino acids. The CDR3 sequence: CASSQGQGSTGELFF. The CDR3 coding sequence is TGTGCCAGCAGCCAAGGACAGGGGAGCACCGGGGAGCTGTTTTTT.

The chain uses TRBV5-1 and TRBJ1-4; 8 bases match TRBD1. V was clipped by 4 bases and J by 5 bases; unmatched bases: 7. CDR3 length: 15 amino acids. The V gene's germline CDR1 is SGHRS and CDR2 YFSETQ. CDR3 loop: CASSRAGGGNEKLFF. CDR3 in DNA: TGCGCCAGCAGCCGCGCAGGGGGCGGGAATGAAAAACTGTTTTTT.

In its sample, this clonotype was seen many times. The genes are TRBV28 and TRBJ2-7; possibly TRBD1 for D (6 bases). Germline V gives CDR1 MDHEN, CDR2 SYDVKM. V gave up 4 bases and J gave up 4 bases, with 14 bases separating them. This CDR3 has 14 amino acids. For the CDR3, the DNA is TGTGCCAGCAGTTCCAGCGGACAGATTTACGAGCAGTACTTC. The encoded protein is CASSSSGQIYEQYF.

The chain recombines TRBV18 with TRBJ1-6, with 8 bases lining up with TRBD1. This CDR3 has 15 amino acids. The junction had 8 bases not matched to a gene; V was cut back by 6 bases and J by 7 bases. Germline CDR1 KGHSH, CDR2 LQKENI. The CDR3 region has the DNA TGTGCCAGCTCTCGGGACAGGAACCCCAATTCACCCCTCCACTTT. Protein: CASSRDRNPNSPLHF.

Points on this clonotype: A single base separates this from a much larger clone, so it may be a read error. The CDR3 does not end in the conserved phenylalanine or tryptophan, so this is likely a read error. J is TRBJ1-2 and V is TRBV24-1, with TRBD1 matching over 7 bases. The CDR3 spans 13 residues. Trimming cost V 4 bases and J 7 bases; bases outside gene matches: 5. Germline CDR1 KGHDR, CDR2 SFDVKD. The CDR3 region has the DNA TGTGCCACCAGTGAACTGACAGGGATTGGCTACACCCTC. It codes for CATSELTGIGYTL.

V and J are TRBV18 and TRBJ1-4; a weak D match, TRBD1 (6 bases). The germline V gene encodes CDR1 KGHSH and CDR2 LQKENI. The CDR3 length is 15 residues. V was shortened by 5 bases and J by 8 bases, with 18 bases between the two germline ends. The chain's CDR3 is CASSSHRANMEKLFF. CDR3 DNA: TGTGCCAGCTCATCCCACAGGGCCAACATGGAAAAACTGTTTTTT.

The chain carries TRBV19 and TRBJ1-4, with 7 bases aligning to TRBD1. The V and J ends lost 4 bases and 6 bases, in that order; junction bases with no gene match: 8. There are 15 residues in the CDR3. Per germline, CDR1 LNHDA and CDR2 SQIVND (reference sequence). CDR3 region: CASSTPGQPYEKLFF. For the CDR3, the DNA is TGTGCCAGTAGTACCCCGGGACAGCCATATGAAAAACTGTTTTTT.

This clonotype has just a few counts. This rearrangement joins TRBV20-1 to TRBJ2-7; 10 bases fit TRBD2. J was trimmed by 3 bases and V by 0 bases; bases with no gene match: 11. The CDR3 length is 17 residues. The germline CDR1 and CDR2 sequences are DFQATT and SNEGSKA (reference sequence). CDR3 in amino acids: CSARDWTSGPGIYEQYF. The CDR3 DNA reads as TGCAGTGCTAGAGATTGGACTAGCGGCCCAGGAATCTACGAGCAGTACTTC.

This sequence joins TRBV4-2 and TRBJ1-1; unclear D gene. This CDR3 contains 12 residues. The V end lost 1 base, the J end lost 4 bases, and 4 bases lay between the germline ends. Per the germline V gene, CDR1 is LGHNA and CDR2 is YNFKEQ. CDR3 in DNA: TGTGCCAGCAGCCAAGGTTCCACTGAAGCTTTCTTT. It yields the protein CASSQGSTEAFF.

This clonotype appeared a few times. The rearrangement joins TRBV20-1 to TRBJ2-7; 9 nucleotides agree with TRBD2. Germline trimming cut 6 bases from V and 5 bases from J; bases unmatched to any gene: 14. Germline V CDR1 and CDR2: DFQATT, SNEGSKA (reference sequence). This CDR3 comprises 15 residues. The CDR3 nucleotides are TGCAGTGCCGAAGGGGCGGGACTAGCTCGCGACGAGCAGTACTTC. Protein: CSAEGAGLARDEQYF.

This clonotype was detected a few times. V and J are TRBV7-9 and TRBJ1-6; D call uncertain. This CDR3 is 12 amino acids long. V gave up 1 base and J gave up 12 bases, with 7 bases separating them. Germline V gene lookup returns CDR1 SEHNR and CDR2 FQNEAQ (reference sequence). Written as DNA, the CDR3 is TGTGCCAGCAGCTTAGGGGAGAAACCCCTCCACTTT. This encodes CASSLGEKPLHF.

V and J are TRBV5-5 and TRBJ2-6, with no clear D. The V and J ends lost 3 bases and 0 bases respectively, with 7 bases between them. The length of the CDR3 is 15 residues. In germline, CDR1 is SGHKS, CDR2 YYEKEE (reference sequence). The CDR3 protein is CASSSRHSGANVLTF. The CDR3 DNA follows: TGTGCCAGCAGCTCTAGGCACTCTGGGGCCAACGTCCTGACTTTC.

This clonotype was seen a handful of times. The CDR3 region has the DNA TGTGCCAGCAGTTTTAGCGGGAGTTCAGGCCACGAGCAGTACTTC. This gives the protein CASSFSGSSGHEQYF. V gene TRBV6-5 combines with J gene TRBJ2-7; the match to TRBD2 covers 9 bases. CDR1 is MNHEY, CDR2 SVGAGI, per germline. The CDR3 runs to 15 residues. J lost 5 bases, V lost 4 bases, and 9 bases had no gene match.

The chain recombines TRBV5-6 with TRBJ1-2; no definite D call. Trimming pared 1 base from V and 7 bases from J, leaving 14 bases between. The CDR3 is 14 residues long. CDR1 SGHDT and CDR2 YYEEEE come from the germline V gene. DNA of the CDR3: TGTGCCAGCAGCTTGAACGCCCGCCTCATTGGCTACACCTTC. Amino acids: CASSLNARLIGYTF.

The rearrangement uses TRBV29-1 and TRBJ1-1; D gene uncertain. This CDR3 comprises 13 residues. Germline values: CDR1 SQVTM, CDR2 ANQGSEA. The ends were cut back, 1 base at V and 4 bases at J, with 10 bases in the middle. For the CDR3, the DNA is TGCAGCGTTGAAGGCGGAAGATTCACTGAAGCTTTCTTT. Its translation: CSVEGGRFTEAFF. The variable domain in full, completed from reference TRBV29-1 and TRBJ1-1, reads SAVISQKPSRDICQRGTSLTIQCQVDSQVTMMFWYRQQPGQSLTLIATANQGSEATYESGFVIDKFPISRPNLTFSTLTVSNMSPEDSSIYLCSVEGGRFTEAFFGQGTRLTVV.

This clonotype was seen ten or more times. The gene calls are TRBV19 and TRBJ2-5, with 8 bases lining up with TRBD1. Unmatched junction bases numbered 7, after V lost 3 bases and J lost 4 bases. The CDR3 contains 15 residues. Germline CDR1 reads LNHDA; CDR2 reads SQIVND (reference sequence). The CDR3 bases are TGTGCCAGTAGTATTAAAGGGACAGGACTAGAGACCCAGTACTTC. Amino acid sequence: CASSIKGTGLETQYF.

There are many counts of this clonotype. The rearrangement joins TRBV6-2 or TRBV6-3 to TRBJ2-1; 13 bases align to TRBD2. CDR1 and CDR2 from the germline V gene are MNHEY and SVGEGT. Trimming removed 4 bases from V and 10 bases from J; junction bases left unmatched: 7. The CDR3 runs to 15 residues. The CDR3 here is CASSWTSGSSLEQFF. The CDR3 DNA sequence: TGTGCCAGCAGTTGGACTAGCGGGAGCAGTTTGGAGCAGTTCTTC.

This clonotype was recorded at least ten times. The J gene is TRBJ1-1, the V gene TRBV28; 7 bases fit TRBD1. CDR3 length: 16 residues. Germline values: CDR1 MDHEN, CDR2 SYDVKM. Trimming at V came to 2 bases and at J to 5 bases, leaving 11 bases not matched to a gene. CDR3 sequence reads: CASSLRGGGPGTEAFF. CDR3 coding DNA: TGTGCCAGCAGTTTAAGGGGAGGGGGCCCTGGGACTGAAGCTTTCTTT.

A note on this clonotype: A junction end diverges from the germline sequence, so it may reflect a read error. The gene calls are TRBV19 and TRBJ1-4; TRBD1 is a possible D gene (6 bases). The CDR3 runs 17 residues. Germline V gives CDR1 LNHDA, CDR2 SQIVND (reference sequence). For the CDR3, the DNA is TGTGCCAGTAGTTTCGCAGGGGCCATCGCAACTAATGAAAAACTGTTTTTC. It translates to CASSFAGAIATNEKLFF.

The V and J genes are TRBV6-1 and TRBJ2-7, with TRBD1 identical over 10 bases. V shed 4 bases, J shed 5 bases, and the junction held 5 bases outside the gene matches. There are 14 residues in the CDR3. Germline CDR1 and CDR2: MNHNS and SASEGT. CDR3 in amino acids: CASSAGQGTNEQYF. The CDR3, as DNA: TGTGCCAGCAGTGCGGGACAGGGGACGAACGAGCAGTACTTC.

This clonotype is a singleton in its sample. The CDR3 protein is CASSPEDRGVNQPQHF. The CDR3 DNA reads TGTGCCAGCAGCCCCGAGGACAGGGGTGTCAATCAGCCCCAGCATTTT. This sequence joins TRBV7-8 and TRBJ1-5; TRBD1 aligns across 9 bases. CDR3 length: 16 residues. V shed 5 bases, J shed 3 bases, and the junction held 8 bases outside the gene matches. The germline V gene has CDR1 SGHVS and CDR2 FQNEAQ.

V gene TRBV30 combines with J gene TRBJ1-2; maybe TRBD1 (5 bases). The CDR3 is 16 residues long. Trimming pared 3 bases from V and 0 bases from J, leaving 17 bases between. Germline lookup yields CDR1 GTSNPN and CDR2 SVGIG (reference sequence). The CDR3 sequence is CAWSPTQGRANYGYTF. In DNA, the CDR3 is TGTGCCTGGAGCCCGACCCAGGGTAGAGCTAACTATGGCTACACCTTC.

At least ten counts were recorded for this clonotype. The chain links TRBV15 to TRBJ1-2; the D is unclear. The CDR3 is 14 amino acids. With 0 bases removed from V and 6 bases from J, the gap between germline ends came to 11 bases. Germline V gives CDR1 LNHNV, CDR2 YYDKDF (reference sequence). The CDR3 here is CATSRDPKGDGYTF. The CDR3 bases are TGTGCCACCAGCAGAGATCCGAAGGGCGATGGCTACACCTTC. Based on the CDR3 plus reference TRBV15 and TRBJ1-2, the full variable domain is DAMVIQNPRYQVTQFGKPVTLSCSQTLNHNVMYWYQQKSSQAPKLLFHYYDKDFNNEADTPDNFQSRRPNTSFCFLDIRSPGLGDTAMYLCATSRDPKGDGYTFGSGTRLTVV.